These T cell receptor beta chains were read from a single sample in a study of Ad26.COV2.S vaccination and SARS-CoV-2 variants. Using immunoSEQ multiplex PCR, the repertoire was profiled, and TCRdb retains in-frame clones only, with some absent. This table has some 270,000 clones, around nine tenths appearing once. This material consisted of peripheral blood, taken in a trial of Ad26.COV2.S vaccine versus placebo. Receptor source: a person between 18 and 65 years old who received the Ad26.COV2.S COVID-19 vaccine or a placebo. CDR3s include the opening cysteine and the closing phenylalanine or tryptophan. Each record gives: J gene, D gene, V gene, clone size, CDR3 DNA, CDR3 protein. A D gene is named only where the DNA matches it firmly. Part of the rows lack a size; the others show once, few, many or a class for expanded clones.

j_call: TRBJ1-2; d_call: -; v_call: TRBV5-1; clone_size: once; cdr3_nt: TGCGCCAGCAGCTTGGCCGATAGTGCTAACTATGGCTACACCTTC; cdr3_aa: CASSLADSANYGYTF
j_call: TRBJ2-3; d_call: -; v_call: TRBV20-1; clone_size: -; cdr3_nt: TGCAGTGCTAGTGCGGTCACAGATACGCAGTATTTT; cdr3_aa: CSASAVTDTQYF
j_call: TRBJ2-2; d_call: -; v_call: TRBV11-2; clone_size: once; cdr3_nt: TGTGCCAGCAGCTTAATGGGACTTCGCACCGGGGAGCTGTTTTTT; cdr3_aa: CASSLMGLRTGELFF
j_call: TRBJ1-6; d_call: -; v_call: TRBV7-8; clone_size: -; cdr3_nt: TGTGCCAGCAGCTTAGCAGGGTCTCAATCACCCCTCCACTTT; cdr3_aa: CASSLAGSQSPLHF
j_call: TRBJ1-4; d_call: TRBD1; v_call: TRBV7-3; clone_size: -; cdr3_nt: TGTGCCAGCAGCCCACCGATCGGACAGGGGAGAGCTAATGAAAAACTGTTTTTT; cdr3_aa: CASSPPIGQGRANEKLFF
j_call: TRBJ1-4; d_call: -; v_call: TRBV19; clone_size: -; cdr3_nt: TGTGCCAGTAGGTCCCAGGGCAGGACGGAAAAACTGTTTTTT; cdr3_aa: CASRSQGRTEKLFF
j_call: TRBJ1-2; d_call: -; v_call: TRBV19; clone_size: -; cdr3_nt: TGTGCCAGTAGCCCCCGGGGTTCTAAGGATGGCTACACCTTC; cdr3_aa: CASSPRGSKDGYTF
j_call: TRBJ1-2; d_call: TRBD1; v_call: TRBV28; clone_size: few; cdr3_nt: TGTGCCAGCAGTCCCCCCCCGGACAGGGTGGGCTATGGCTACACCTTC; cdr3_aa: CASSPPPDRVGYGYTF
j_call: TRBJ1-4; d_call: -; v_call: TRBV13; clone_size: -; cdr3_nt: TGTGCCAGCAGCCGTGGAGGGCCTGCGGGGGAAAAACTGTTTTTT; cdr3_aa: CASSRGGPAGEKLFF
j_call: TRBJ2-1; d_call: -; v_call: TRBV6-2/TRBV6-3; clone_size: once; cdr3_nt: TGTGCCAGCGGCCTTTGGGATCCTCTGACCGAGCAGTTCTTC; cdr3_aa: CASGLWDPLTEQFF